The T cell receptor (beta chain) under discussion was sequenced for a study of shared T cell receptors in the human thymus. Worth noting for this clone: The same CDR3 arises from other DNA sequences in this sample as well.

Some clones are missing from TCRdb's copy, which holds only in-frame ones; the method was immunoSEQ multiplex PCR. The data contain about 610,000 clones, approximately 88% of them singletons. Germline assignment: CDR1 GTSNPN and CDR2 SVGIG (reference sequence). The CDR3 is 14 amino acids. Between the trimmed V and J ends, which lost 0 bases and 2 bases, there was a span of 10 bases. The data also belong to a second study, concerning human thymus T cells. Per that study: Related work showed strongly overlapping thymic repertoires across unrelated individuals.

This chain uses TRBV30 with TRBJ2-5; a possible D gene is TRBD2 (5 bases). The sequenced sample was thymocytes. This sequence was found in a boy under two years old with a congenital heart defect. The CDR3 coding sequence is TGTGCCTGGAGTGTACTGAGGGCACAAGAGACCCAGTACTTC. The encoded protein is CAWSVLRAQETQYF. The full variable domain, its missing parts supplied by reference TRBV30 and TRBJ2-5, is SQTIHQWPATLVQPVGSPLSLECTVEGTSNPNLYWYRQAAGRGLQLLFYSVGIGQISSEVPQNLSASRPQDRQFILSSKKLLLSDSGFYLCAWSVLRAQETQYFGPGTRLLVL.